These T cell receptor beta chains were read from a single sample in a study of blood T cell repertoires in COVID-19. Clones were sequenced by immunoSEQ multiplex PCR, and TCRdb holds only the in-frame ones, with some missing. This sample carries roughly 250,000 clones, roughly 85% of them seen once, and the ten largest clones take about 0.93%. What was sequenced was peripheral blood. These receptor sequences come from a man aged 35 to 55 with acute or convalescent COVID-19. CDR3s include the opening cysteine and the closing phenylalanine or tryptophan. D genes are given only for firm matches.

.	TRBJ2-7	TRBV11-2	CASSLEGPYEQYF	TGTGCCAGCAGCTTGGAGGGACCCTACGAGCAGTACTTC
.	TRBJ2-2	TRBV5-4	CASSFQGGTGELFF	TGTGCCAGCAGCTTCCAAGGGGGCACCGGGGAGCTGTTTTTT
TRBD2	TRBJ2-1	TRBV9	CASSVGLAEQFF	TGTGCCAGCAGCGTAGGACTAGCTGAGCAGTTCTTC
TRBD1	TRBJ1-4	TRBV27	CASSFGTGGKGEKLFF	TGTGCCAGCAGTTTCGGGACAGGGGGCAAGGGGGAAAAACTGTTTTTT
TRBD1	TRBJ1-1	TRBV30	CAWSGGQYLNTEAFF	TGTGCCTGGAGTGGGGGACAGTATTTGAACACTGAAGCTTTCTTT
TRBD2	TRBJ2-2	TRBV19	CASSMGASGGNTGELFF	TGTGCCAGTAGTATGGGTGCCAGCGGGGGGAACACCGGGGAGCTGTTTTTT
.	TRBJ1-3	TRBV18	CASSPFGGNTIYF	TGTGCCAGCTCACCCTTCGGTGGAAACACCATATATTTT
TRBD2	TRBJ2-1	TRBV6-2/TRBV6-3	CASSPSPAGAYNEQFF	TGTGCCAGCAGCCCTAGCCCAGCGGGGGCGTACAATGAGCAGTTCTTC
.	TRBJ1-5	TRBV5-5	CASSLDRRNQPQHF	TGTGCCAGCAGCTTAGACAGGCGCAATCAGCCCCAGCATTTT
.	TRBJ2-5	TRBV7-3	CASSLSLQETQYF	TGTGCCAGCAGCTTAAGCCTACAAGAGACCCAGTACTTC
TRBD1	TRBJ1-4	TRBV29-1	CSVQRGTGGEKLFF	TGCAGCGTACAACGGGGGACAGGGGGCGAAAAACTGTTTTTT
.	TRBJ1-1	TRBV29-1	CSGGGHNTEAFF	TGCAGCGGGGGGGGACATAACACTGAAGCTTTCTTT
TRBD1	TRBJ1-5	TRBV6-2/TRBV6-3	CASSSVGQGGNQPQHF	TGTGCCAGCAGTTCCGTCGGACAGGGGGGCAATCAGCCCCAGCATTTT
.	TRBJ2-1	TRBV5-4	CASSLDLVALEQFF	TGTGCCAGCAGCTTGGATCTCGTAGCGCTAGAGCAGTTCTTC